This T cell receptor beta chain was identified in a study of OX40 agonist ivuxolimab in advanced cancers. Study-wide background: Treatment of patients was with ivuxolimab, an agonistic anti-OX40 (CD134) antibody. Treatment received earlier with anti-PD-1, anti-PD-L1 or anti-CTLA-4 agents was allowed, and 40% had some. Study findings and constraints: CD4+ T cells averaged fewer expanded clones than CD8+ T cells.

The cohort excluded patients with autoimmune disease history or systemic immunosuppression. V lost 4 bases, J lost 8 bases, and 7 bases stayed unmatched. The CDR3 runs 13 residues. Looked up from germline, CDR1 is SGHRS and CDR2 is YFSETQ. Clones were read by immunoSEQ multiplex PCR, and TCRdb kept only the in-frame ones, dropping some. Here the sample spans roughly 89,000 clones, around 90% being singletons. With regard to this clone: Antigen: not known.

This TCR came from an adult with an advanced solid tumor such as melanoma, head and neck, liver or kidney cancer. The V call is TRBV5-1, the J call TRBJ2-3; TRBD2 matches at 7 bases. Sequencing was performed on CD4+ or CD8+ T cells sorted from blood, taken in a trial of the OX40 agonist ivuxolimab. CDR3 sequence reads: CASSTAPGGTQYF. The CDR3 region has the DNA TGCGCCAGCAGCACCGCCCCGGGAGGTACGCAGTATTTT.